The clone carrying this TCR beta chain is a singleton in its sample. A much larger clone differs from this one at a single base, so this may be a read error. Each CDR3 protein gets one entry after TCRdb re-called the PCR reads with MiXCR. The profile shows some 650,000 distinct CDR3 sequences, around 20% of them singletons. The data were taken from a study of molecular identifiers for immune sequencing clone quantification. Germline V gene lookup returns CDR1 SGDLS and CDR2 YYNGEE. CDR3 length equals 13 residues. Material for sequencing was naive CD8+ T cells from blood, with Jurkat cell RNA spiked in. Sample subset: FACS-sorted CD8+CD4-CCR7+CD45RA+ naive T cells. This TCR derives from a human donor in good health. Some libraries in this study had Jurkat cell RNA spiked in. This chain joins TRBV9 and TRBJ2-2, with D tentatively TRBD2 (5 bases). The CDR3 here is CASSVYGTGELLF. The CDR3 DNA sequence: TGTGCCAGCAGCGTCTATGGAACCGGGGAGCTGCTTTTT. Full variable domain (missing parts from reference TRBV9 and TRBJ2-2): DSGVTQTPKHLITATGQRVTLRCSPRSGDLSVYWYQQSLDQGLQFLIQYYNGEERAKGNILERFSAQQFPDLHSELNLSSLELGDSALYFCASSVYGTGELLFGEGSRLTVL.